This T cell receptor (beta chain) was found in a study of post-analysis software for immune sequencing data. General study findings and limits: In patients, roughly 5 TRBV segments were more frequent than in controls, with TRBV5-6, TRBV5-1 and TRBV20-1 among them.

The CDR3 has 17 residues. Looked up from germline, CDR1 is SGHRS and CDR2 is YFSETQ. Trimming removed 0 bases from V and 5 bases from J; junction bases left unmatched: 7. Unique molecular identifiers were carried by the TCR beta cDNA libraries. MiXCR, applied by TCRdb to the PCR reads, yields one record per CDR3 protein. The repertoire holds roughly 800,000 distinct CDR3 sequences, with 25% to 30% as singletons. This clonotype has only a few counts. Its antigen is currently unknown. The chain employs TRBV5-1 and TRBJ2-5, with 13 bases aligning to TRBD2. This receptor was identified in a girl aged 5 to 17 with multiple sclerosis. The sample comprised blood. CDR3 sequence reads: CASSLVTSGGTGETQYF. The CDR3 nucleotides are TGCGCCAGCAGCTTGGTGACTAGCGGGGGGACCGGGGAGACCCAGTACTTC.